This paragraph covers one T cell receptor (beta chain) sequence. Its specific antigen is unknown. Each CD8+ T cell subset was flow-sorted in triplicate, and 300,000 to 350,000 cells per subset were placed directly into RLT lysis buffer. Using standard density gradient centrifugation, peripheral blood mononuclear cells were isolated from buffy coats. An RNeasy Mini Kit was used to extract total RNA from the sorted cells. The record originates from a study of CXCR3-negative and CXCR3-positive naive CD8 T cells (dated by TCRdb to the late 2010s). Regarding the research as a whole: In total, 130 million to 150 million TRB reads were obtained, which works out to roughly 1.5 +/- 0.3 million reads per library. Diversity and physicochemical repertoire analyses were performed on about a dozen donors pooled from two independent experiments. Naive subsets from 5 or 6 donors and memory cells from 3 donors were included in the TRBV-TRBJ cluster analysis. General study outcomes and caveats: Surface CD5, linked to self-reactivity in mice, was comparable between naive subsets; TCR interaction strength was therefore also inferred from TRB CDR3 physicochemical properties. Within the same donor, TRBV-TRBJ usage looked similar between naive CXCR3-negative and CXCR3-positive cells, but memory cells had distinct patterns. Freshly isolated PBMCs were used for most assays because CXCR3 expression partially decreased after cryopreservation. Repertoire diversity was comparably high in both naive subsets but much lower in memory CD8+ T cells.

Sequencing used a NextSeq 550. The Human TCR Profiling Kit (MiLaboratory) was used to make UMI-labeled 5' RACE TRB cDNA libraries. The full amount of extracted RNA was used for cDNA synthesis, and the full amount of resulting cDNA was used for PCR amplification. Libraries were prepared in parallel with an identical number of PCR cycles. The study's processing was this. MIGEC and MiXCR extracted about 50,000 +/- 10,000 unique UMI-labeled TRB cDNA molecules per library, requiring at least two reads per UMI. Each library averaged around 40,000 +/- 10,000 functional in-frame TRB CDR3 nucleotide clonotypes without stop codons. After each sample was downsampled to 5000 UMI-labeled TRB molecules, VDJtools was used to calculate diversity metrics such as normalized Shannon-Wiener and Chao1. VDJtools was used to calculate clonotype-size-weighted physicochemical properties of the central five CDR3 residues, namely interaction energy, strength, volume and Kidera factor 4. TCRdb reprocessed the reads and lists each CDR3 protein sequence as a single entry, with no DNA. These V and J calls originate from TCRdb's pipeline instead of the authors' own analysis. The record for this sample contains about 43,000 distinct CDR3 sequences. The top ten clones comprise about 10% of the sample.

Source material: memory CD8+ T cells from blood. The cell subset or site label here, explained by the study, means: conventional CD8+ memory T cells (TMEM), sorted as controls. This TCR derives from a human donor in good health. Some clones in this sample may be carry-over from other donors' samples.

CDR3 loop: CASSLQGADTQYF. The chain is encoded by TRBV7-8 joined to TRBJ2-3; TCRdb outputs TRBD1, but without DNA this stays unchecked. Taken from the germline V gene, the CDR1 and CDR2 loops are SGHVS and FQNEAQ. The CDR3 sequence holds 13 residues, the cysteine and phenylalanine included. Only the protein is on record. Outside the CDR3, residues come from the reference TRBV7-8 and TRBJ2-3 proteins, so the full variable domain is: GAGVSQSPRYKVAKRGQDVALRCDPISGHVSLFWYQQALGQGPEFLTYFQNEAQLDKSGLPSDRFFAERPEGSVSTLKIQRTQQEDSAVYLCASSLQGADTQYFGPGTRLTVL.